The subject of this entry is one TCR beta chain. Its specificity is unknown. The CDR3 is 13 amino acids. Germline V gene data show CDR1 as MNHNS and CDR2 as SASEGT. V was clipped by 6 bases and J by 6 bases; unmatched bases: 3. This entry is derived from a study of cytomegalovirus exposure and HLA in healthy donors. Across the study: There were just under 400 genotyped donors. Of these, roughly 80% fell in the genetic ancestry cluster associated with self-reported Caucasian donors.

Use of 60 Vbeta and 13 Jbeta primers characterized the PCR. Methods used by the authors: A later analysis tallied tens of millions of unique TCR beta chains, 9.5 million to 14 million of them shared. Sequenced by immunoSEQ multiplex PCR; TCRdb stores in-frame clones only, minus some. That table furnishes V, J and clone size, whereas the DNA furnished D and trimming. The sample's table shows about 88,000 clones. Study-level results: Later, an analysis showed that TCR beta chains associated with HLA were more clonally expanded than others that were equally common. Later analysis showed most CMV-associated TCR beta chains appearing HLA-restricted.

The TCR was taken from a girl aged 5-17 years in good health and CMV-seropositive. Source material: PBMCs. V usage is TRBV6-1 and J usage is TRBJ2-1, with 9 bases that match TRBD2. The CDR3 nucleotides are TGTGCCAGCAGGACTAGCGGAAGCAATGAGCAGTTCTTC. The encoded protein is CASRTSGSNEQFF.